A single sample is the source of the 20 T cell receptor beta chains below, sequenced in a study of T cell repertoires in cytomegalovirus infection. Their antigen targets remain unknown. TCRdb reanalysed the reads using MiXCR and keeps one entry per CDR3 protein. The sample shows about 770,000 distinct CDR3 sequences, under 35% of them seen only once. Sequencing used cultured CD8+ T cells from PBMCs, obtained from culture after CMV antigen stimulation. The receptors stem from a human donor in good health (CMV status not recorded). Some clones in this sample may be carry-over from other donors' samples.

The chain's CDR3 is CASSMGRGVLHTDTQYF. The CDR3 DNA follows: TGTGCCAGTAGTATGGGGCGGGGAGTTCTTCACACAGATACGCAGTATTTT. The rearrangement links TRBV19 to TRBJ2-3, with D maybe TRBD2 (6 bases). Germline CDR1 and CDR2: LNHDA and SQIVND (reference sequence). This CDR3 is built from 17 residues. The V and J ends lost 3 bases and 2 bases respectively, with 18 bases between them.

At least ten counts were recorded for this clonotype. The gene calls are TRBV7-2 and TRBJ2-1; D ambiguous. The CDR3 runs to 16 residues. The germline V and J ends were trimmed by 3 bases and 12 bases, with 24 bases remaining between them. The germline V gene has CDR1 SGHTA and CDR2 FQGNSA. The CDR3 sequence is CASSLAHPSPYSWQFF. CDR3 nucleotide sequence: TGTGCCAGCAGCTTGGCCCACCCATCCCCCTATTCTTGGCAGTTCTTC.

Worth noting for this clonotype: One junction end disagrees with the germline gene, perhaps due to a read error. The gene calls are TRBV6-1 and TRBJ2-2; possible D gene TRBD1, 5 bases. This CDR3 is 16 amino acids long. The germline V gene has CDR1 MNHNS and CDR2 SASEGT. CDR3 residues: CASNETLPGYTGELFF. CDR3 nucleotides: TGTGCCAGCAATGAAACTCTCCCAGGGTACACCGGGGAGCTGTTTTTT.

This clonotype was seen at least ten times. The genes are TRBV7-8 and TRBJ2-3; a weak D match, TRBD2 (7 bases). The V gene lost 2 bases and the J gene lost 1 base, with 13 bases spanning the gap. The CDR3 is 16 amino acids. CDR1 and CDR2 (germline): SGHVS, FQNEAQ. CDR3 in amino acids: CASSLLGGARTDTQYF. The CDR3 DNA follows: TGTGCCAGCAGCTTATTGGGGGGGGCCCGCACAGATACGCAGTATTTT.

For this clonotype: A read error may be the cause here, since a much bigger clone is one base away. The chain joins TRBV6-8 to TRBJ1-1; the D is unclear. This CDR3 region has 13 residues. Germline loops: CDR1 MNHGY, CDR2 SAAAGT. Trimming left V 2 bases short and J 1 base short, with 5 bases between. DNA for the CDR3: TGTGCCAGCAGTTACGTCCCGAACACTGAAGCTTTCTTT. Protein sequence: CASSYVPNTEAFF.

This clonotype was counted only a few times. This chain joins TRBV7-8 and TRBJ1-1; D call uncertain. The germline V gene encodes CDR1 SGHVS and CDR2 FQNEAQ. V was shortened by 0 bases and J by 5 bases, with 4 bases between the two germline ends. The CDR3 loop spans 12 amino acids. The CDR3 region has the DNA TGTGCCAGCAGCTTAGCTTGGACTGAAGCTTTCTTT. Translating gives CASSLAWTEAFF.

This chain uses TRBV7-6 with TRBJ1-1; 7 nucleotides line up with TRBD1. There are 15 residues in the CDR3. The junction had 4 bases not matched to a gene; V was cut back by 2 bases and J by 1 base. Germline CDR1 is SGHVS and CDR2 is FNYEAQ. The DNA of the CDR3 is TGTGCCAGCAGCTTATCGACAGGGACGAACACTGAAGCTTTCTTT. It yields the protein CASSLSTGTNTEAFF. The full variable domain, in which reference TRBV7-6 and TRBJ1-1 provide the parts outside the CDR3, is GAGVSQSPRYKVTKRGQDVALRCDPISGHVSLYWYRQALGQGPEFLTYFNYEAQQDKSGLPNDRFSAERPEGSISTLTIQRTEQRDSAMYRCASSLSTGTNTEAFFGQGTRLTVV.

DNA of the CDR3: TGTGCCAGCAGTGAACGGGACGGTACCACTGAAGCTTTCTTT. This translates into CASSERDGTTEAFF. V usage is TRBV25-1 and J usage is TRBJ1-1; the D gene is possibly TRBD1 (5 bases). CDR1 is MGHDK and CDR2 is SYGVNS in the germline V gene. This CDR3 spans 14 amino acids. The V end was cut by 2 bases, the J end by 4 bases, with 11 bases between.

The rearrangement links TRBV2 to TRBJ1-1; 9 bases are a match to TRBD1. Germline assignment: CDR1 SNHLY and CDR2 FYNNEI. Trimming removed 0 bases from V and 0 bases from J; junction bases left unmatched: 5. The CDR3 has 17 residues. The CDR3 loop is CASSEAHRGPLNTEAFF. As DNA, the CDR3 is TGTGCCAGCAGTGAAGCGCACAGGGGGCCCCTGAACACTGAAGCTTTCTTT.

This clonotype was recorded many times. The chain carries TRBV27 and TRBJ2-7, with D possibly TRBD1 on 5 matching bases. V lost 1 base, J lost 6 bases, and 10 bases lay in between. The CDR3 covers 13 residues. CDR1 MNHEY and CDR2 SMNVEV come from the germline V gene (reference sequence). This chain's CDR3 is CASSLLGAIEQYF. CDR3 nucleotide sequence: TGTGCCAGCAGTTTATTAGGGGCCATCGAGCAGTACTTC.

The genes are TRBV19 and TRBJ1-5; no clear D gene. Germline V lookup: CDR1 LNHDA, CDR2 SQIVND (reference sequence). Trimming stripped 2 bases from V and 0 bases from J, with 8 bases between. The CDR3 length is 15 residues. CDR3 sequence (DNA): TGTGCCAGTAGTATATTCGGGTATAGCAATCAGCCCCAGCATTTT. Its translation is CASSIFGYSNQPQHF.

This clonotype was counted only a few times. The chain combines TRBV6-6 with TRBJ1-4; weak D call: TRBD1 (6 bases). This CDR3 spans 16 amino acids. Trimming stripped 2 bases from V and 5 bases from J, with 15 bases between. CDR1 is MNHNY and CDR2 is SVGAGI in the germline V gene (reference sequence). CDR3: CASSYIWDKGNEKLFF. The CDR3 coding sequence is TGTGCCAGCAGTTACATCTGGGACAAGGGGAATGAAAAACTGTTTTTT.

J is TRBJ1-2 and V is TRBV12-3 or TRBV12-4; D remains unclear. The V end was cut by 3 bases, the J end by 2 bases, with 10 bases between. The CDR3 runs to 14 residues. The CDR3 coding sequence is TGTGCCAGCAGTTTGGACGGGGTCAACTATGGCTACACCTTC. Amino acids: CASSLDGVNYGYTF.

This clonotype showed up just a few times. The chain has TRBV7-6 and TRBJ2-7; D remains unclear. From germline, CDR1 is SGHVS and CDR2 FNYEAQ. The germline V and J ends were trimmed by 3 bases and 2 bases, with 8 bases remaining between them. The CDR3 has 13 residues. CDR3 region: CASSFELAYEQYF. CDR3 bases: TGTGCCAGCAGCTTCGAGCTTGCCTACGAGCAGTACTTC.

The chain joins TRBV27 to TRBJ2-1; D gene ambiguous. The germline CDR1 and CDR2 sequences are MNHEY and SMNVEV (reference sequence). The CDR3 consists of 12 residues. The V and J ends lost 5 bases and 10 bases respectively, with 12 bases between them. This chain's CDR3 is CASSAGSREQFF. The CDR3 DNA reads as TGTGCCAGCAGTGCCGGGTCCAGGGAGCAGTTCTTC.

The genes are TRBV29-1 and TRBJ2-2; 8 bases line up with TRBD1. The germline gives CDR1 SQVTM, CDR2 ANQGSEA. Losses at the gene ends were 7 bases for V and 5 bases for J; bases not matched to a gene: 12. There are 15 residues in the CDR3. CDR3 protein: CSAWRGQGNTGELFF. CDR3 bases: TGCAGCGCATGGAGAGGACAGGGCAATACCGGGGAGCTGTTTTTT.

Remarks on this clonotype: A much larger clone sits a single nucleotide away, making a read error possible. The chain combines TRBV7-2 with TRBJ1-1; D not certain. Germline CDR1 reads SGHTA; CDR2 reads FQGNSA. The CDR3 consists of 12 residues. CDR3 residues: CARSFKGGEAFF. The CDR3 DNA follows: TGTGCCAGAAGCTTTAAAGGAGGGGAAGCTTTCTTT.

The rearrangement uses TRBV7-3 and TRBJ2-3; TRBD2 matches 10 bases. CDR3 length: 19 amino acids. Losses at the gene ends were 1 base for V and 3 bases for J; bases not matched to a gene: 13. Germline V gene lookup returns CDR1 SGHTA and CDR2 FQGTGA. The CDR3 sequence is CASSLRPSGGAGGTDTQYF. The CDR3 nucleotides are TGTGCCAGCAGCTTAAGGCCCAGCGGGGGGGCAGGAGGGACAGATACGCAGTATTTT. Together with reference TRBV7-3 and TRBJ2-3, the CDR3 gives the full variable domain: GAGVSQTPSNKVTEKGKYVELRCDPISGHTALYWYRQSLGQGPEFLIYFQGTGAADDSGLPNDRFFAVRPEGSVSTLKIQRTERGDSAVYLCASSLRPSGGAGGTDTQYFGPGTRLTVL.

In nucleotides, the CDR3 is TGTGCCAGCAGTCCGGACCGTGCAACTAATGAAAAACTGTTTTTT. This gives the protein CASSPDRATNEKLFF. The rearrangement uses TRBV6-5 and TRBJ1-4; D call uncertain. Germline V gene lookup returns CDR1 MNHEY and CDR2 SVGAGI. The V and J ends lost 5 bases and 0 bases respectively, with 10 bases between them. This CDR3 has 15 residues.

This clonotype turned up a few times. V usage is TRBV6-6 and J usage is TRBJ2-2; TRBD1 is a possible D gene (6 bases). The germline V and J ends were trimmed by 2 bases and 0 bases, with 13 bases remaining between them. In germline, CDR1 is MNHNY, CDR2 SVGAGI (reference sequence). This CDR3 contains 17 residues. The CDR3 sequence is CASSYPRQEPNTGELFF. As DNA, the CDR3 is TGTGCCAGCAGTTACCCTAGACAGGAACCGAACACCGGGGAGCTGTTTTTT.